This entry is about one TCR beta chain. The V gene's germline CDR1 is LNHDA and CDR2 SQIVND (reference sequence). There are 14 residues in the CDR3. Unmatched junction bases numbered 7, after V lost 1 base and J lost 8 bases. This sample was included in a study of technical replicates of blood from a handful of donors. Data came from immunoSEQ multiplex PCR; TCRdb stores just in-frame clones and leaves some out. The table includes about 15,000 clones, approximately 88% detected once. The TCR was taken from a human donor in good health. Sequencing was performed on PBMCs. The chain couples TRBV19 to TRBJ1-2; 7 bases fit TRBD1. The CDR3 sequence: CASSIGQGDGGYTF. The DNA of the CDR3 is TGTGCCAGTAGTATAGGGCAGGGGGATGGCGGCTACACCTTC.